This T cell receptor (beta chain) comes out of a study of blood T cell repertoires in COVID-19. Study background: Sample material is recorded as cDNA or gDNA derived from T cells, B-cell-depleted T cells, or PBMCs.

Per the study methods: Estimation of nucleated cell counts was performed using reference gene primer amplification. Using immunoSEQ multiplex PCR, the repertoire was profiled, and TCRdb retains in-frame clones only, with some absent. V, J and clone size derive from that table, while D and trimming were established from the DNA sequence. The table records about 49,000 clones, about 85% of them present only once. The germline CDR1 and CDR2 sequences are SGHTA and FQGNSA. The CDR3 is 14 amino acids. Trimming at V came to 5 bases and at J to 5 bases, leaving 6 bases not matched to a gene. The material sequenced was peripheral blood. The rearrangement joins TRBV7-2 to TRBJ1-2, with TRBD1 matching 9 bases. The sequence was collected from a man aged 35-49 years with active COVID-19. The CDR3 DNA reads TGTGCCAGCAGCAGGGGACAGGGAGGATATGGCTACACCTTC. Encoded protein: CASSRGQGGYGYTF. Filled out from reference TRBV7-2 and TRBJ1-2, the complete variable domain reads GAGVSQSPSNKVTEKGKDVELRCDPISGHTALYWYRQSLGQGLEFLIYFQGNSAPDKSGLPSDRFSAERTGGSVSTLTIQRTQQEDSAVYLCASSRGQGGYGYTFGSGTRLTVV.